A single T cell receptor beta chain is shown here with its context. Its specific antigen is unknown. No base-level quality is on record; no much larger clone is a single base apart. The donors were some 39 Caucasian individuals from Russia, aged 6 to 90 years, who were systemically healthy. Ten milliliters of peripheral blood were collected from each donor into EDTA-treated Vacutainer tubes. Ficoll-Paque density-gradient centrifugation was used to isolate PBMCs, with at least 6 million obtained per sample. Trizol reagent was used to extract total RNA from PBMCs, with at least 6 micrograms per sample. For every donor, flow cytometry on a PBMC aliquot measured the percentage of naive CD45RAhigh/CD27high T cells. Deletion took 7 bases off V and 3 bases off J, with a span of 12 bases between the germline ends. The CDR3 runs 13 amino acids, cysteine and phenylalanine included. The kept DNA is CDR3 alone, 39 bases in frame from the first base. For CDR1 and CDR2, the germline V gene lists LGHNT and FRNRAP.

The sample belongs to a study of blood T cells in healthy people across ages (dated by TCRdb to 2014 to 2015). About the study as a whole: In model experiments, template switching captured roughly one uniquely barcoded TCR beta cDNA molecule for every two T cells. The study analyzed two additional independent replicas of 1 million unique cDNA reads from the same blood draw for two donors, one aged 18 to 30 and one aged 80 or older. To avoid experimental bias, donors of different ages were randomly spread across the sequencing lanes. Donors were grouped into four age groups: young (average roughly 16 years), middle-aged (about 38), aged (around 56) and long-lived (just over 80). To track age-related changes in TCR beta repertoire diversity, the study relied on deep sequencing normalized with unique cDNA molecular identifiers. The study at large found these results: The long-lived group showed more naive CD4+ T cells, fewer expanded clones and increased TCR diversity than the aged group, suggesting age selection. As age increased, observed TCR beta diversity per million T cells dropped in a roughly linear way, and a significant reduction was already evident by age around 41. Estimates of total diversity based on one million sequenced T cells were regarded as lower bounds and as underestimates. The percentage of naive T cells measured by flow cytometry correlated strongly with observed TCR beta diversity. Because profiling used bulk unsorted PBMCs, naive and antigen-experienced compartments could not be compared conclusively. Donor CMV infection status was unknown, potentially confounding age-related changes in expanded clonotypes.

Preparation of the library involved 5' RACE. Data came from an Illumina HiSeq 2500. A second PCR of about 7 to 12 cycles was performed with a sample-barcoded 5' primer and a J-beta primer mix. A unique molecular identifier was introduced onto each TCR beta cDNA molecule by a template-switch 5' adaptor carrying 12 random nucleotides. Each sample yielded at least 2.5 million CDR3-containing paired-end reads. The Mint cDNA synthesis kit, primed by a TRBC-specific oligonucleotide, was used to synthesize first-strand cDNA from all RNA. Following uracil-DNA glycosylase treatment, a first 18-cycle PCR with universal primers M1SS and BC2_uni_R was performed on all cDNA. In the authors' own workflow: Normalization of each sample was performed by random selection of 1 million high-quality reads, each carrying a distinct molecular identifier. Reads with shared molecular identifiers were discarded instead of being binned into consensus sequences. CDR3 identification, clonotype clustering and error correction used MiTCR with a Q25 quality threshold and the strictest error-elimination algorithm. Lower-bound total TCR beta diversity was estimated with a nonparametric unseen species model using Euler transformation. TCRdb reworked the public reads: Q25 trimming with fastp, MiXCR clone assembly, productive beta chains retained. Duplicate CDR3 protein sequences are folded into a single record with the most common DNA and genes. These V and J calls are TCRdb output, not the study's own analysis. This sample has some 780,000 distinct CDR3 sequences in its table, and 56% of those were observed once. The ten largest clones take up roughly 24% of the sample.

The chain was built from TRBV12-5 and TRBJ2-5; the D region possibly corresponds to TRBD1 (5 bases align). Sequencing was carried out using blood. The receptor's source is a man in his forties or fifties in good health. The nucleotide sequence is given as TGTGCTAGTGATACAGGAACGAAAGAGACCCAGTACTTC. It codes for CASDTGTKETQYF.